These 11 T cell receptor beta chains share one sample of origin, sequenced in a study of blood T cell repertoires in COVID-19. The repertoire was sequenced with immunoSEQ multiplex PCR; TCRdb's copy has only in-frame clones and lacks some. The sample contains 60,000 to 75,000 clones, 88% of which appear only once. Specimen: peripheral blood. These receptors were collected from a woman aged 80 or over with active COVID-19.

This chain joins TRBV4-1 and TRBJ2-1, with 10 bases matching TRBD2. V gave up 1 base and J gave up 2 bases; unmatched junction bases: 5. CDR1 is MGHRA and CDR2 is YSYEKL in the germline V gene. This CDR3 region has 17 residues. The CDR3 loop is CASSQGYSGGTYNEQFF. The CDR3 DNA reads as TGCGCCAGCAGCCAAGGCTATAGCGGGGGGACCTACAATGAGCAGTTCTTC.

The chain has TRBV18 and TRBJ2-3; TRBD2 aligns across 11 bases. CDR3 size: 16 residues. The junction had 6 bases not matched to a gene; V was cut back by 5 bases and J by 2 bases. Germline V gene data show CDR1 as KGHSH and CDR2 as LQKENI. CDR3 sequence (DNA): TGTGCCAGCTCAGACGGACTAGCGGGCACCACAGATACGCAGTATTTT. Encoded protein: CASSDGLAGTTDTQYF.

The chain carries TRBV12-5 and TRBJ1-1; a weak D match, TRBD1 (6 bases). Trimming pared 1 base from V and 4 bases from J, leaving 7 bases between. Germline V lookup: CDR1 LGHNT, CDR2 FRNRAP. CDR3 size: 13 residues. CDR3 DNA sequence: TGTGCTAGTGGTTTGGGCAGGGGCACTGAAGCTTTCTTT. Its protein product is CASGLGRGTEAFF.

As concerns this clone: Sequence at one end of the junction differs from germline and may be a read error. This sequence joins TRBV28 and TRBJ2-7; possibly TRBD1 for D (6 bases). CDR3 length: 15 amino acids. CDR1 is MDHEN and CDR2 is SYDVKM in the germline V gene. The CDR3 protein is CATRRTAQISHEQYF. Here the CDR3 DNA reads TGTGCCACCCGCCGGACAGCTCAAATCTCCCACGAGCAGTACTTC.

CDR3 nucleotide sequence: TGCGCCAGCAGTCAATTCCGTACAGGGGCCCGATGCAATCAGCCCCAGCATTTT. Translating gives CASSQFRTGARCNQPQHF. V usage is TRBV23-1 and J usage is TRBJ1-5; 7 bases match TRBD1. TRBV23-1 is marked as an open reading frame, function uncertain. V lost 1 base to trimming and J lost 2 bases; unmatched junction nucleotides: 11. This CDR3 spans 18 amino acids.

The chain couples TRBV2 to TRBJ2-2, with 8 nucleotides matching TRBD1. The CDR3 extends over 14 amino acids. Losses at the gene ends were 6 bases for V and 5 bases for J; bases not matched to a gene: 5. Germline CDR1 is SNHLY and CDR2 is FYNNEI. CDR3 region: CASRMDRATGELFF. DNA of the CDR3: TGTGCCAGCAGGATGGACAGGGCGACCGGGGAGCTGTTTTTT.

The chain is built from TRBV7-2 and TRBJ2-5, with no clear D. The V and J ends lost 1 base and 6 bases respectively, with 9 bases between them. There are 13 residues in the CDR3. Germline assignment: CDR1 SGHTA and CDR2 FQGNSA. The CDR3 bases are TGTGCCAGCAGCTTAGGGGCCGGAAAGACCCAGTACTTC. Translation gives CASSLGAGKTQYF.

The rearrangement links TRBV5-4 to TRBJ1-2, with 7 bases aligning to TRBD1. The germline V gene has CDR1 SGHNT and CDR2 YYREEE (reference sequence). V was pared by 3 bases and J by 3 bases, with 8 bases of the junction left unmatched. This CDR3 has 15 amino acids. In nucleotides, the CDR3 is TGTGCCAGCAGCTCGCCCACAGGGGAGGACTATGGCTACACCTTC. Protein product: CASSSPTGEDYGYTF.

CDR3 in DNA: TGTGCCAGCAGCCCCTTAGACAGGGATACGCAGTATTTT. Translating it yields CASSPLDRDTQYF. The chain links TRBV7-6 to TRBJ2-3; D possibly corresponds to TRBD1 (6 bases). The CDR3 is 13 amino acids. V lost 5 bases, J lost 6 bases, and 12 bases lay in between. Germline loops: CDR1 SGHVS, CDR2 FNYEAQ.

The chain couples TRBV5-6 to TRBJ1-1; 7 bases are shared with TRBD1. V shed 4 bases, J shed 9 bases, and the junction held 6 bases outside the gene matches. The germline CDR1 and CDR2 sequences are SGHDT and YYEEEE. The CDR3 is 12 amino acids. For the CDR3, the DNA is TGTGCCAGCAGCCAGACGACAGGGAAAGCTTTCTTT. It codes for CASSQTTGKAFF.

The chain combines TRBV5-1 with TRBJ1-2; 12 bases agree with TRBD1. This CDR3 contains 16 residues. J lost 4 bases, V lost 3 bases, and 7 bases had no gene match. Germline CDR1 is SGHRS and CDR2 is YFSETQ. CDR3 loop: CASSWDRGLGGYGYTF. The CDR3 bases are TGCGCCAGCAGCTGGGACAGGGGGCTTGGCGGCTATGGCTACACCTTC.